These 28 T cell receptor beta chains share one sample of origin, sequenced in a study of blood T cell repertoires in COVID-19. Measured with immunoSEQ multiplex PCR; TCRdb has only the in-frame clones, and not every one. This table has more than 95,000 clones, approximately 84% appearing once. The specimen was peripheral blood. All receptors derive from a man between 65 and 85 years old with active or convalescent COVID-19.

This chain connects TRBV7-3 to TRBJ1-3, with 8 positions matching TRBD1. The CDR3 consists of 16 residues. Per germline, CDR1 SGHTA and CDR2 FQGTGA. Trimming cost V 5 bases and J 4 bases; bases outside gene matches: 10. The CDR3 here is CASSRQGTRVGNTIYF. In DNA, the CDR3 is TGTGCCAGCAGCCGACAGGGGACGCGGGTCGGAAACACCATATATTTT.

The chain joins TRBV5-4 to TRBJ2-3; 10 positions agree with TRBD2. The CDR3 is 14 amino acids. V shed 4 bases, J shed 5 bases, and the junction held 4 bases outside the gene matches. The germline gives CDR1 SGHNT, CDR2 YYREEE (reference sequence). The CDR3 reads CASSLRLAGDTQYF. Written as DNA, the CDR3 is TGTGCCAGCAGCCTCCGACTAGCGGGAGATACGCAGTATTTT.

This chain joins TRBV28 and TRBJ2-3; 10 positions match TRBD1. Germline CDR1 is MDHEN and CDR2 is SYDVKM. The length of the CDR3 is 14 residues. After removal of 5 bases from V and 6 bases from J, the junction contained 5 bases not matched to a gene. CDR3 nucleotide sequence: TGTGCCAGCAGTCTAGACAGGGGGCATGATACGCAGTATTTT. Encoded protein: CASSLDRGHDTQYF.

The chain joins TRBV4-1 to TRBJ2-5; 10 nucleotides align to TRBD1. This CDR3 comprises 14 residues. V shed 1 base and J 4 bases; nucleotides not matched to a gene: 0. In germline, CDR1 is MGHRA, CDR2 YSYEKL. As DNA, the CDR3 is TGCGCCAGCAGCCAAGGGACAGGGGGAGAGACCCAGTACTTC. Translated, it gives CASSQGTGGETQYF.

This clone was counted once. The CDR3 bases are TGCGCCAGCAGCTTGGGGGCAGGGGGCAGGTACGAGCAGTACTTC. It specifies CASSLGAGGRYEQYF. The rearrangement uses TRBV5-1 and TRBJ2-7, with 8 nucleotides matching TRBD1. This CDR3 is built from 15 residues. Germline V CDR1 and CDR2: SGHRS, YFSETQ. J lost 4 bases, V lost 0 bases, and 6 bases had no gene match.

To note about this clone: One end of the junction does not line up with germline, which may come from a read error. The rearrangement joins TRBV24-1 to TRBJ2-1, with TRBD2 matching 7 bases. The CDR3 length is 15 residues. In germline, CDR1 is KGHDR, CDR2 SFDVKD. Here the CDR3 reads CATSDSGGKGNKQFF. The CDR3 DNA sequence: TGTGCCACCAGTGACTCGGGGGGAAAGGGCAATAAGCAGTTCTTC.

The V call is TRBV29-1, the J call TRBJ2-1; weak D call: TRBD1 (6 bases). Trimming removed 5 bases at V and 6 bases at J, with 23 bases between. The CDR3 is 16 amino acids. CDR1 and CDR2 (germline): SQVTM, ANQGSEA. CDR3 loop: CSVTGTRGRNVNEQFF. The CDR3 DNA reads TGCAGCGTTACCGGAACCAGGGGCAGAAATGTCAATGAGCAGTTCTTC.

This rearrangement joins TRBV7-8 to TRBJ1-5; possibly TRBD1 for D (6 bases). V was shortened by 3 bases and J by 1 base, with 16 bases between the two germline ends. This CDR3 comprises 17 residues. Germline values: CDR1 SGHVS, CDR2 FQNEAQ. The DNA of the CDR3 is TGTGCCAGCAGCTTCACCCAGGGGCGTTTGAGCAATCAGCCCCAGCATTTT. Translating it yields CASSFTQGRLSNQPQHF.

This chain connects TRBV3-1 (or the pseudogene TRBV3-2) to TRBJ1-1; D gene ambiguous. Germline assignment: CDR1 LGHDT and CDR2 YNNKEL (reference sequence). V shed 3 bases and J shed 6 bases, with 8 bases lying between them. The CDR3 consists of 12 residues. The DNA of the CDR3 is TGTGCCAGCAGCCACAGTTCAGCTGAAGCTTTCTTT. Amino acid sequence: CASSHSSAEAFF.

The rearrangement uses TRBV6-5 and TRBJ2-5; a possible D gene is TRBD1 (5 bases). Germline V CDR1 and CDR2: MNHEY, SVGAGI. The CDR3 loop spans 13 amino acids. Trimming removed 9 bases at V and 0 bases at J, with 11 bases between. In DNA form, the CDR3 reads TGTGCCAGTGCAGGGTTTTACCAAGAGACCCAGTACTTC. Translation gives CASAGFYQETQYF.

The genes are TRBV18 and TRBJ2-5; the D is unclear. The CDR3 has 14 amino acids. Trimming removed 2 bases at V and 3 bases at J, with 10 bases between. CDR1 and CDR2 (germline): KGHSH, LQKENI. This CDR3 reads CASSPGFAEETQYF. The CDR3 coding sequence is TGTGCCAGCTCACCAGGTTTTGCGGAAGAGACCCAGTACTTC.

The CDR3 sequence: CASSAGAGGLQETQYF. CDR3 coding DNA: TGTGCCAGCAGCGCGGGAGCGGGGGGGTTACAAGAGACCCAGTACTTC. J is TRBJ2-5 and V is TRBV9; 10 nucleotides agree with TRBD2. CDR1 is SGDLS, CDR2 YYNGEE, per germline. The length of the CDR3 is 16 residues. The V gene end was trimmed by 3 bases and the J gene end by 2 bases; junction bases not matched to a gene: 7. Using reference TRBV9 and TRBJ2-5 for the parts outside the CDR3, the full variable domain is DSGVTQTPKHLITATGQRVTLRCSPRSGDLSVYWYQQSLDQGLQFLIQYYNGEERAKGNILERFSAQQFPDLHSELNLSSLELGDSALYFCASSAGAGGLQETQYFGPGTRLLVL.

The chain couples TRBV18 to TRBJ2-1, with D tentatively TRBD2 (7 bases). The V gene's germline CDR1 is KGHSH and CDR2 LQKENI. V was trimmed by 6 bases and J by 4 bases, leaving 10 bases between them. The CDR3 is 13 residues long. The CDR3 nucleotides are TGTGCCAGCTCTGAGGGGGGGTACAATGAGCAGTTCTTC. Residues: CASSEGGYNEQFF.

V usage is TRBV18 and J usage is TRBJ2-6; a weak D match, TRBD1 (6 bases). CDR1 is KGHSH and CDR2 is LQKENI in the germline V gene. The V and J ends lost 5 bases and 4 bases respectively, with 15 bases between them. There are 16 residues in the CDR3. CDR3 DNA sequence: TGTGCCAGCTCATCATCACAGGGCGCGGGGGCCAACGTCCTGACTTTC. Translated, it gives CASSSSQGAGANVLTF.

This clone showed up just a few times. The CDR3 nucleotides are TGTGCCAGCAGCAAAGATTGGGGCTACACTGAAGCTTTCTTT. Amino acid sequence: CASSKDWGYTEAFF. The chain is built from TRBV21-1 and TRBJ1-1; no check of the table's D call, TRBD1, against the DNA was made. TRBV21-1 is a recognized pseudogene. The CDR3 is made up of 14 amino acids.

This chain links TRBV13 with TRBJ2-1; 10 bases fit TRBD1. J lost 6 bases, V lost 5 bases, and 7 bases had no gene match. The V gene's germline CDR1 is PRHDT and CDR2 FYEKMQ (reference sequence). The CDR3 sequence is 15 residues long. DNA for the CDR3: TGTGCCAGCAGCCAGGGGACAGGGGTTCTCAATGAGCAGTTCTTC. This sequence encodes CASSQGTGVLNEQFF. Full variable domain (remainder filled in from reference TRBV13 and TRBJ2-1): AAGVIQSPRHLIKEKRETATLKCYPIPRHDTVYWYQQGPGQDPQFLISFYEKMQSDKGSIPDRFSAQQFSDYHSELNMSSLELGDSALYFCASSQGTGVLNEQFFGPGTRLTVL.

The chain uses TRBV28 and TRBJ2-1; 15 nucleotides match TRBD2. The CDR3 has 13 residues. Germline loops: CDR1 MDHEN, CDR2 SYDVKM. With V trimmed by 5 bases and J by 15 bases, 5 bases remained unmatched. CDR3 nucleotides: TGTGCCAGCAGTCCAGGACTAGCGGGAGGGCCGTTCTTC. Translation gives CASSPGLAGGPFF.

CDR3 amino acids: CASSLALSSDTQYF. In nucleotides, the CDR3 is TGCGCCAGCAGCTTGGCCCTTTCGTCCGATACGCAGTATTTT. The chain joins TRBV5-1 to TRBJ2-3; D not certain. CDR1 and CDR2 from the germline V gene are SGHRS and YFSETQ. The CDR3 has 14 residues. V was clipped by 0 bases and J by 6 bases, with 11 bases between them.

The chain carries TRBV28 and TRBJ1-3; no firm D call. V was trimmed by 2 bases and J by 3 bases, leaving 8 bases between them. Germline V CDR1 and CDR2: MDHEN, SYDVKM. This CDR3 comprises 14 residues. In nucleotides, the CDR3 is TGTGCCAGCAGTTTACTACGGGTTGGAAACACCATATATTTT. Translation gives CASSLLRVGNTIYF.

This rearrangement joins TRBV3-1 (or the pseudogene TRBV3-2) to TRBJ2-5; 10 bases align to TRBD2. CDR3 length equals 16 residues. Germline V gives CDR1 LGHDT, CDR2 YNNKEL (reference sequence). The junction had 3 bases not matched to a gene; V was cut back by 1 base and J by 1 base. CDR3 in amino acids: CASSQGQREGQETQYF. The CDR3, as DNA: TGTGCCAGCAGCCAAGGGCAGCGGGAGGGCCAAGAGACCCAGTACTTC.

The rearrangement uses TRBV27 and TRBJ2-7, with D possibly being TRBD1 (6 bases). Between the trimmed V and J ends, which lost 0 bases and 3 bases, there was a span of 12 bases. Germline CDR1 MNHEY, CDR2 SMNVEV (reference sequence). This CDR3 comprises 15 residues. CDR3 residues: CASSLSTTGDYEQYF. As DNA, the CDR3 is TGTGCCAGCAGTTTATCTACGACAGGAGACTACGAGCAGTACTTC.

The J gene is TRBJ2-6, the V gene TRBV5-1; 8 nucleotides match TRBD1. From germline, CDR1 is SGHRS and CDR2 YFSETQ. Trimming cost V 3 bases and J 0 bases; bases outside gene matches: 14. CDR3 length equals 20 residues. The CDR3 DNA reads TGCGCCAGCAGCTACAGGCTTCGGACAGGGCCTCCCTCTGGGGCCAACGTCCTGACTTTC. Encoded protein: CASSYRLRTGPPSGANVLTF.

V and J are TRBV7-2 and TRBJ1-1; weak D call: TRBD1 (6 bases). The germline V gene encodes CDR1 SGHTA and CDR2 FQGNSA. CDR3 length: 13 residues. Trimming removed 1 base from V and 11 bases from J, with 14 bases in between. CDR3 in DNA: TGTGCCAGCAGCTTAGGCAGGGGTTATGACGCTTTCTTT. Its protein product is CASSLGRGYDAFF.

The rearrangement links TRBV29-1 to TRBJ2-1; 9 positions match TRBD2. The CDR3 extends over 12 amino acids. V lost 8 bases, J lost 8 bases, and 7 bases stayed unmatched. Germline CDR1 is SQVTM and CDR2 is ANQGSEA. CDR3 loop: CSKASGVDEQFF. The CDR3 DNA reads as TGCAGCAAGGCTAGCGGGGTCGATGAGCAGTTCTTC.

The genes are TRBV6-5 and TRBJ1-1; D remains unclear. The CDR3 spans 11 residues. Germline V gene lookup returns CDR1 MNHEY and CDR2 SVGAGI. V was cut by 2 bases and J by 8 bases, with 6 bases left in between. The CDR3 is CASSYLSEAFF. In DNA form, the CDR3 reads TGTGCCAGCAGTTACCTATCCGAAGCTTTCTTT.

V gene TRBV7-2 combines with J gene TRBJ2-2, with D possibly matching TRBD2 (6 bases). Germline lookup yields CDR1 SGHTA and CDR2 FQGNSA. Trimming took 3 bases from V and 0 from J, leaving 8 bases between them. This CDR3 has 15 amino acids. As DNA, the CDR3 is TGTGCCAGCAGCTTTCGGGGGTCGAACACCGGGGAGCTGTTTTTT. Its protein product is CASSFRGSNTGELFF.

CDR3 sequence reads: CASSARGYEQFF. In DNA, the CDR3 is TGTGCCAGCAGCGCCAGGGGTTATGAGCAGTTCTTC. V gene TRBV9 combines with J gene TRBJ2-1; perhaps TRBD1 as D (6 bases). The CDR3 is 12 residues long. The germline V gene has CDR1 SGDLS and CDR2 YYNGEE. Trimming removed 3 bases from V and 8 bases from J, with 9 bases in between.

This clone was seen only once. This chain connects TRBV5-1 to TRBJ2-5, with D perhaps TRBD1 (6 bases). CDR3 length equals 15 residues. V lost 4 bases to trimming and J lost 4 bases, with 17 bases between them. CDR1 and CDR2 from the germline V gene are SGHRS and YFSETQ. The CDR3 loop is CASSSQGQSPETQYF. DNA for the CDR3: TGCGCCAGCAGCAGTCAGGGACAATCCCCAGAGACCCAGTACTTC.